This T cell receptor (beta chain) was identified during a study of cytomegalovirus exposure and HLA in healthy donors. The primer mix had 60 Vbeta and 13 Jbeta primers. As originally analysed: An analysis performed later counted roughly 80 million unique TCR beta chains (approximately 10 million of them shared). Here immunoSEQ multiplex PCR was the method, and the copy in TCRdb shows in-frame clones only, minus some. The V and J calls and clone size were taken over from that table, and D and trimming were inferred from the DNA. Among some 120,000 clones listed, over 65% were seen once. Points from the study as a whole: There were some public TCRs occurring in many donors, but most TCR sequences were rare. A later analysis showed TCR association rates differing by HLA locus, peaking at DRB1 and lowest at HLA-C.

In the case of this clone: Its matching antigen is unknown.

Though probably carrying unrecorded immune exposures, donors were nominally healthy at sampling. Input material: PBMCs. The receptor's source is a man aged 45-65 years in good health and CMV-seronegative.

Here the CDR3 DNA reads TGCGCCAGCAGCTTGGGGTTGGCAGGGGTCCGGAGGAACACTGAAGCTTTCTTT. Encoded protein: CASSLGLAGVRRNTEAFF. The chain employs TRBV5-1 and TRBJ1-1; tentatively, D is TRBD1 (6 bases). Per germline, CDR1 SGHRS and CDR2 YFSETQ. The V end lost 0 bases, the J end lost 1 base, and 19 bases lay between the germline ends. The CDR3 totals 18 residues.